Listed below are T cell receptor beta chains from one sample, sequenced in a study of control samples from healthy donors and cancer patients. Generated by immunoSEQ multiplex PCR, the TCRdb table keeps only in-frame clones and is missing some. The sample lists about 100,000 clones, around 81% occurring once. Specimen: blood. The receptors stem from a man younger than 40 in good health. The CDR3 runs from the conserved cysteine through the conserved F or W. D genes are given only for firm matches. Expanded clones get a size class; other rows say once, few or many, or leave the size out.

CDR3 protein,CDR3 DNA,V gene,D gene,clone size,J gene
CASSRRGNTDTQYF,TGTGCCAGCAGCCGCCGGGGGAACACAGATACGCAGTATTTT,TRBV7-3,.,.,TRBJ2-3
CATRNPGGGLSEKLFF,TGTGCCACCAGAAATCCTGGGGGAGGCCTAAGTGAAAAACTGTTTTTT,TRBV15,.,.,TRBJ1-4
CASSQDPSRSSYEQYF,TGTGCCAGCAGCCAAGACCCTAGCCGGAGCTCCTACGAGCAGTACTTC,TRBV3-1/TRBV3-2,.,.,TRBJ2-7
CATLGLVARGYTF,TGTGCCACCTTGGGTCTTGTGGCGCGTGGCTACACCTTC,TRBV28,.,.,TRBJ1-2
CASSFIGNTEAFF,TGTGCCAGCAGTTTTATCGGGAACACTGAAGCTTTCTTT,TRBV27,.,.,TRBJ1-1
CASSPSGGEETQYF,TGTGCCAGCAGCCCTAGCGGGGGGGAAGAGACCCAGTACTTC,TRBV7-3,TRBD2,.,TRBJ2-5
CASSPTGAHPYNEQFF,TGTGCCAGCTCACCGACCGGGGCCCACCCCTACAATGAGCAGTTCTTC,TRBV18,.,.,TRBJ2-1
CASSKSVSDNSPLHF,TGTGCCAGCAGCAAATCGGTCAGCGATAATTCACCCCTCCACTTT,TRBV21-1,.,.,TRBJ1-6
CAISESAGTGEAFF,TGTGCCATCAGTGAGTCGGCGGGCACGGGTGAAGCTTTCTTT,TRBV10-3,.,.,TRBJ1-1
CASSRTGTTGELFF,TGTGCCAGCAGCCGGACAGGGACAACCGGGGAGCTGTTTTTT,TRBV3-1/TRBV3-2,TRBD1,.,TRBJ2-2
CASSEAPDRRSGNTIYF,TGTGCCAGCAGTGAAGCCCCTGACAGGCGCTCTGGAAACACCATATATTTT,TRBV6-1,.,.,TRBJ1-3
CASRPQGAVGSPLHF,TGTGCCAGCAGACCACAGGGGGCCGTAGGTTCACCCCTCCACTTT,TRBV28,TRBD1,.,TRBJ1-6
CASSYSLNTDTQYF,TGTGCCAGCAGTTACTCGTTGAACACAGATACGCAGTATTTT,TRBV6-6,.,once,TRBJ2-3
CASSFTGQYYNSPLHF,TGTGCCAGCAGCTTTACGGGACAGTACTATAATTCACCCCTCCACTTT,TRBV7-2,TRBD1,.,TRBJ1-6
CASISNRAGETQYF,TGTGCCAGCATCTCTAACAGGGCTGGAGAGACCCAGTACTTC,TRBV3-1/TRBV3-2,.,.,TRBJ2-5
CASSLGGYEQYF,TGTGCCAGCAGCTTAGGGGGCTACGAGCAGTACTTC,TRBV5-6,.,once,TRBJ2-7
CAWSVIRPSTGETEAFF,TGTGCCTGGAGTGTAATTCGGCCCTCGACAGGGGAAACTGAAGCTTTCTTT,TRBV30,TRBD1,.,TRBJ1-1
CASRRDRGINQPQHF,TGTGCCAGCAGGCGCGACAGGGGCATCAATCAGCCCCAGCATTTT,TRBV6-5,TRBD1,.,TRBJ1-5
CASSLGPGAGEQYF,TGCGCCAGCAGCTTGGGCCCCGGCGCGGGCGAGCAGTACTTC,TRBV5-1,.,.,TRBJ2-7
CASSYSEDSGANVLTF,TGTGCCAGCAGTTACTCAGAGGATTCTGGGGCCAACGTCCTGACTTTC,TRBV6-5,.,few,TRBJ2-6
CASSVQSGGGSYEQYF,TGCGCCAGCAGTGTCCAGAGCGGGGGGGGCTCCTACGAGCAGTACTTC,TRBV10-2,TRBD2,.,TRBJ2-7
CASSYGPGQPQHF,TGTGCCAGCAGTTACGGGCCAGGGCAGCCCCAGCATTTT,TRBV6-6,.,.,TRBJ1-5
CASSLNSALYGYTF,TGCGCCAGCAGCTTGAACAGCGCACTCTATGGCTACACCTTC,TRBV5-1,.,few,TRBJ1-2
CASSGGQGALGYTF,TGTGCCAGCAGCGGCGGGCAGGGGGCGCTTGGCTACACCTTC,TRBV5-6,TRBD1,once,TRBJ1-2
CASSLGLTGPNYGYTF,TGTGCCAGCAGCTTAGGATTGACAGGCCCAAACTATGGCTACACCTTC,TRBV7-9,.,.,TRBJ1-2
CATWGAGGYTF,TGTGCCACGTGGGGGGCCGGCGGCTACACCTTC,TRBV25-1,.,many,TRBJ1-2
CASSLRDRVHEQYF,TGTGCCAGTAGTCTCCGGGACAGGGTCCACGAGCAGTACTTC,TRBV19,TRBD1,.,TRBJ2-7
CASSRQKDTEAFF,TGTGCCAGCAGCCGACAGAAAGACACTGAAGCTTTCTTT,TRBV7-9,.,.,TRBJ1-1
CASSDGTGFVYEQYF,TGTGCCAGCAGTGATGGGACAGGGTTTGTTTACGAGCAGTACTTC,TRBV6-4,TRBD1,.,TRBJ2-7
CASSKLDTNQPQHF,TGTGCCAGCAGTAAACTAGACACCAATCAGCCCCAGCATTTT,TRBV6-6,.,few,TRBJ1-5
CASSQKGATGGELFF,TGTGCCAGCAGCCAAAAGGGGGCGACTGGCGGGGAGCTGTTTTTT,TRBV3-1/TRBV3-2,TRBD1,few,TRBJ2-2
CATSSRGAHANEQFF,TGTGCCACCAGCAGCCGGGGGGCACATGCTAATGAGCAGTTCTTC,TRBV15,.,once,TRBJ2-1
CASSYSRTGVTGELFF,TGTGCCAGCAGTTACTCAAGGACAGGGGTCACCGGGGAGCTGTTTTTT,TRBV6-5,TRBD1,.,TRBJ2-2
CASGGQGFYEQYF,TGTGCCAGCGGGGGACAGGGGTTCTACGAGCAGTACTTC,TRBV19,TRBD1,.,TRBJ2-7
CASSDTLGTYNSPLHF,TGCGCCAGCAGTGATACCCTAGGCACCTATAATTCACCCCTCCACTTT,TRBV10-2,.,once,TRBJ1-6
CASSRARGRGEQFF,TGTGCCAGCAGCCGAGCGAGGGGGAGAGGAGAGCAGTTCTTC,TRBV14,.,few,TRBJ2-1
CASSLARGGSQPQHF,TGTGCCAGCAGCTTAGCAAGGGGGGGGAGTCAGCCCCAGCATTTT,TRBV7-8,.,.,TRBJ1-5
CASKRGQGKTGNTIYF,TGTGCCAGTAAGAGGGGACAGGGGAAAACTGGAAACACCATATATTTT,TRBV19,TRBD1,few,TRBJ1-3
CASSVDEGKKLFF,TGTGCCAGCAGCGTAGATGAGGGTAAAAAACTGTTTTTT,TRBV9,.,.,TRBJ1-4
CASSPPGDRSYEQYF,TGTGCCAGCAGCCCACCGGGGGACAGGTCTTACGAGCAGTACTTC,TRBV7-9,TRBD1,.,TRBJ2-7
CSVQGTRGSGNTIYF,TGCAGCGTTCAAGGGACAAGGGGGTCTGGAAACACCATATATTTT,TRBV29-1,.,.,TRBJ1-3
CASSLEGFGPYNEQFF,TGTGCCAGCAGCTTGGAAGGGTTCGGTCCCTACAATGAGCAGTTCTTC,TRBV13,.,.,TRBJ2-1
CASTPGYSPLHF,TGTGCCAGCACCCCGGGTTATTCACCCCTCCACTTT,TRBV28,.,.,TRBJ1-6
CASSLSGIRGSGSPLHF,TGCGCCAGCAGCTTGTCCGGGATAAGGGGGTCTGGGTCACCCCTCCACTTT,TRBV5-1,.,many,TRBJ1-6
CASSLGDRVGTEAFF,TGCGCCAGCAGCTTGGGGGACAGGGTGGGCACTGAAGCTTTCTTT,TRBV5-1,TRBD1,.,TRBJ1-1
CSVGTGPTGELFF,TGCAGCGTCGGGACAGGGCCCACCGGGGAGCTGTTTTTT,TRBV29-1,TRBD1,.,TRBJ2-2
CASSLLGKQYF,TGTGCCAGCAGTCTACTCGGGAAGCAGTACTTC,TRBV12-3/TRBV12-4,.,.,TRBJ2-7
CASSGVGPAGTGELFF,TGTGCCAGCAGCGGAGTGGGACCGGCGGGCACCGGGGAGCTGTTTTTT,TRBV28,.,.,TRBJ2-2
CASSLKGVIANYGYTF,TGCGCCAGCAGCTTGAAAGGGGTGATAGCTAACTATGGCTACACCTTC,TRBV5-1,.,.,TRBJ1-2
CASNTPKPGQSRSGNTIYF,TGTGCCAGCAATACTCCAAAACCGGGGCAGTCACGCTCTGGAAACACCATATATTTT,TRBV9,.,.,TRBJ1-3
CATSRVQDDGYTF,TGTGCCACCAGCAGAGTACAGGATGATGGCTACACCTTC,TRBV15,.,.,TRBJ1-2